Given below is one T cell receptor (beta chain) in context. Its antigen has not been determined. Nothing much larger sits one base from this clone, and base qualities are not available. The sample originates from a study of CD8+ T cells in alopecia areata listed by TCRdb under 2018. Regarding the study in general: Treated patients were enrolled in an open-label pilot trial of oral tofacitinib, 5 to 10 mg twice daily, for moderate-to-severe alopecia areata. In both human patients and the C3H/HeJ mouse model, the study applied high-throughput TCRbeta sequencing to look at T cell clonal expansion in alopecia areata. Scalp clonality was compared among normal scalp (n=4), patchy alopecia areata scalp (n=8), and alopecia totalis/universalis scalp (n=8). Biopsies were taken from tofacitinib-treated patients at baseline and again at 4 and 24 weeks into treatment, and several of those patients also had a later scalp biopsy. On the human side, TCRbeta sequencing was run on scalp tissue and on sorted CD4+ and CD8+ peripheral blood T cells from healthy controls and from alopecia areata patients with either patchy or totalis/universalis disease. TCRbeta CDR3 regions were amplified by immunoSEQ multiplex PCR with 35 Vbeta forward and 13 Jbeta reverse primers. For the treated patients, the SALT score, which quantifies what percentage of scalp surface area is affected, served as the measure of disease severity. RNA came from the PAXgene miRNA kit for fixed scalp, the miRNeasy kit for PBMCs, and the RNeasy kit for mouse skin. Tofacitinib was administered for 6 to 18 months, and 6 months of follow-up off drug were then conducted to assess delayed response and recurrence.

V is pared back by 4 bases and J by 3 bases, with 13 bases lying between the germline termini. Including the terminal cysteine and phenylalanine, the CDR3 comprises 14 residues. Only the CDR3 portion is preserved as DNA: 42 bases, with reading frame beginning at the first base. From a lookup of the germline V gene, CDR1 and CDR2 are SGDLS and YYNGEE. Overall results and qualifications from the work: Because the treated cohort was small and included a single nonresponder, larger studies are needed to assess links between baseline CD8+ expansion and response. Shared TCR sequences between patients were less evident than in mice, which may be partly attributable to HLA diversity in the patient population. During tofacitinib treatment, many expanded lesional clones stuck around in both scalp and blood, and this persistence may partly explain why relapse happens after treatment is stopped. Lesional scalp, especially in alopecia totalis/universalis, showed higher clonality and more expanded CD8+ clones than normal scalp, suggesting antigenic drive. With tofacitinib, both scalp clonality and the number of expanded CD8+ clones among the top 100 scalp clones went down significantly. Scalp TCR repertoire analysis is complicated because resident alphabeta T cells in normal human skin are also sequenced, whereas mouse skin is dominated by gammadelta T cells.

Library method: the immunoSEQ multiplex PCR assay. For TCR sequencing, RNA was extracted from every sample and reverse transcribed into cDNA to serve as template. SuperScript III was used to make first-strand cDNA, primed with a 2:1 mix of oligo-dT and random hexamers. A synthetic immune receptor repertoire was used to assess amplification bias, and residual bias was removed computationally. In the authors' own workflow: After raw reads were preprocessed to remove errors, the CDR3 was defined following IMGT conventions as running from the conserved cysteine to phenylalanine. Clonality was calculated as 1 minus Shannon entropy normalized by log2 of the number of productive unique TCRs. Whether scalp clones were CD4 or CD8 was inferred by matching scalp TCRbeta sequences against CD4 and CD8 repertoires sorted from blood. TCRdb re-hosts the immuneACCESS table, in-frame sequences only. Its copies lack some clones; in the studies checked, an unresolved V gene accounts for under half of them, and the cause for the rest is not known. Clone size and V and J calls were adopted from that table, with D and trimming inferred from the DNA. Counted in this sample were over 150,000 clones; 53% of them appeared once. Roughly 10% of the sample is held by the ten biggest clonotypes.

The time point label corresponds to: around 24 weeks on oral tofacitinib. This sample's treatment or condition label indicates: oral pan-JAK inhibitor, 5-10 mg twice daily. Lesional scalp punch biopsies and peripheral blood were collected from alopecia areata patients. PBMCs were isolated by density centrifugation and stained for CD3, CD4 and CD8, and CD4+ and CD8+ T cells were sorted on a FACSAria. The sequenced sample was CD8+ T cells sorted from blood, obtained at week 24, from a patient treated with tofacitinib. This clonotype was sampled from a human donor with alopecia areata. The rearranged segments are TRBV9 and TRBJ1-1; a tentative D call is TRBD1 (5 bases match). The encoded CDR3 is CASSSGLVDTEAFF. The DNA is as follows: TGTGCCAGCAGCTCGGGACTCGTGGACACTGAAGCTTTCTTT. Supplemented by the reference TRBV9 and TRBJ1-1 proteins around the CDR3, the complete variable domain is DSGVTQTPKHLITATGQRVTLRCSPRSGDLSVYWYQQSLDQGLQFLIQYYNGEERAKGNILERFSAQQFPDLHSELNLSSLELGDSALYFCASSSGLVDTEAFFGQGTRLTVV.